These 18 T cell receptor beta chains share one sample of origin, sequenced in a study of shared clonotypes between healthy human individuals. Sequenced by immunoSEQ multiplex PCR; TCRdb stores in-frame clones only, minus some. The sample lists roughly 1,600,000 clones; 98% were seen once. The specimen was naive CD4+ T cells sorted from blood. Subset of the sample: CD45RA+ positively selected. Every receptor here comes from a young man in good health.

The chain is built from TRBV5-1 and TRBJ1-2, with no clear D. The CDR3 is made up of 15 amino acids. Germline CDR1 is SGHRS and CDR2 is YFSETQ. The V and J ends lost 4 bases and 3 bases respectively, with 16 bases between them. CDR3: CASSGRVSGDYGYTF. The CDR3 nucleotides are TGCGCCAGCAGCGGCCGGGTCTCCGGCGACTATGGCTACACCTTC. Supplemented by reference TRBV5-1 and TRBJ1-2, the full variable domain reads KAGVTQTPRYLIKTRGQQVTLSCSPISGHRSVSWYQQTPGQGLQFLFEYFSETQRNKGNFPGRFSGRQFSNSRSEMNVSTLELGDSALYLCASSGRVSGDYGYTFGSGTRLTVV.

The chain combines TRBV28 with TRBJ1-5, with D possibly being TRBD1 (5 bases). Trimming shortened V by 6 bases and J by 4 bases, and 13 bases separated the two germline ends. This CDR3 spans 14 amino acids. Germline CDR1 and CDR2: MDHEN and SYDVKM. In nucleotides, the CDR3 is TGTGCCAGCAGAAGACCAGGGTCAAATCAGCCCCAGCATTTT. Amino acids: CASRRPGSNQPQHF.

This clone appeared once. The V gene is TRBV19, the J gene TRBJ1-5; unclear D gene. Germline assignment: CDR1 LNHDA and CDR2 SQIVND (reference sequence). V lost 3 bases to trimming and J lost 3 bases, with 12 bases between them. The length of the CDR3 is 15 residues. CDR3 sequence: CASSIPRGFNQPQHF. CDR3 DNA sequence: TGTGCCAGTAGTATCCCACGCGGGTTCAATCAGCCCCAGCATTTT.

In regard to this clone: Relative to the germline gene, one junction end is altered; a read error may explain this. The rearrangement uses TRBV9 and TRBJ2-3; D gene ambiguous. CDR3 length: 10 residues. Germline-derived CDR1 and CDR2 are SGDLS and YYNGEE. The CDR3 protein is CASSVGSVHF. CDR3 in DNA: TGTGCCAGCAGCGTAGGATCCGTGCATTTT.

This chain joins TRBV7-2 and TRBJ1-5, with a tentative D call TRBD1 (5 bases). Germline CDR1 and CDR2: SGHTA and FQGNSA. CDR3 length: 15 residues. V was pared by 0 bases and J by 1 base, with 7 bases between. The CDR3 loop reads CASSLARGSNQPQHF. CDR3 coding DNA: TGTGCCAGCAGCTTAGCGAGGGGAAGCAATCAGCCCCAGCATTTT.

In nucleotides, the CDR3 is TGTGCCAGCAGCGGTCACAGGACGGCTTTCTTT. Amino acid sequence: CASSGHRTAFF. This rearrangement joins TRBV14 to TRBJ1-1; possibly TRBD1 for D (5 bases). V shed 5 bases and J shed 11 bases, with 12 bases lying between them. Germline CDR1 is SGHDN and CDR2 is FVKESK. This CDR3 spans 11 amino acids.

The CDR3 loop is CASSILAGGSTDTQYF. The CDR3 DNA reads as TGTGCCAGCAGCATACTAGCGGGAGGTTCCACAGATACGCAGTATTTT. V and J are TRBV11-2 and TRBJ2-3; 12 bases map to TRBD2. V was pared by 5 bases and J by 2 bases, with 5 bases of the junction left unmatched. The CDR3 extends over 16 amino acids. Germline V gene sequence: CDR1 SGHAT, CDR2 FQNNGV.

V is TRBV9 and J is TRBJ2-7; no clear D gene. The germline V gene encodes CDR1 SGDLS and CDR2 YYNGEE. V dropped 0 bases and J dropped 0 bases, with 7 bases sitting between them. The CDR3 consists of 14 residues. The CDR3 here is CASSVGPLSYEQYF. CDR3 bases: TGTGCCAGCAGCGTAGGGCCGCTCTCCTACGAGCAGTACTTC.

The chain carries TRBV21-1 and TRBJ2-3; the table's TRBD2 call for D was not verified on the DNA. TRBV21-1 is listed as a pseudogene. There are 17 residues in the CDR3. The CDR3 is CASRDPSNTIGTDTQYF. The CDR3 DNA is TGTGCCAGCAGAGACCCATCGAACACAATCGGGACAGATACGCAGTATTTT.

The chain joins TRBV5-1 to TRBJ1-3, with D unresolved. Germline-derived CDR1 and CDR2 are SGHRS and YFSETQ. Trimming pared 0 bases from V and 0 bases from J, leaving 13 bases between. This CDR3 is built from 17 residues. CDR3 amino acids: CASSLEGTRHSGNTIYF. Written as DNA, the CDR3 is TGCGCCAGCAGCTTGGAGGGCACTAGACACTCTGGAAACACCATATATTTT.

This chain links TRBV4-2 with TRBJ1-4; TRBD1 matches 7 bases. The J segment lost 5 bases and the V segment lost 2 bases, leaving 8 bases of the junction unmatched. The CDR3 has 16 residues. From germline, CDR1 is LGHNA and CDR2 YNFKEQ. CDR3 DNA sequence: TGTGCCAGCAGCCAACAAAACGTGGGACAGAATGAAAAACTGTTTTTT. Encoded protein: CASSQQNVGQNEKLFF.

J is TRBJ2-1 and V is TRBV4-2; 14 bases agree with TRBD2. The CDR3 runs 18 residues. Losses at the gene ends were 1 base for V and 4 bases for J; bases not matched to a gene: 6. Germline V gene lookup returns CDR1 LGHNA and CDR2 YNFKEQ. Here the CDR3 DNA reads TGTGCCAGCAGCCAAGTCGGGACTAGCGGGAGCGATTACAATGAGCAGTTCTTC. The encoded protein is CASSQVGTSGSDYNEQFF.

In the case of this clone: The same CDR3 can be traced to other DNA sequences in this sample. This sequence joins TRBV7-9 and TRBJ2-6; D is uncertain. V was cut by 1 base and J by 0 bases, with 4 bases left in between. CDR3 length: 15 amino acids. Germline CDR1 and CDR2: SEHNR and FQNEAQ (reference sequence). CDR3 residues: CASSLGFSGANVLTF. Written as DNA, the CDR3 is TGTGCCAGCAGCTTAGGCTTCTCTGGGGCCAACGTCCTGACTTTC.

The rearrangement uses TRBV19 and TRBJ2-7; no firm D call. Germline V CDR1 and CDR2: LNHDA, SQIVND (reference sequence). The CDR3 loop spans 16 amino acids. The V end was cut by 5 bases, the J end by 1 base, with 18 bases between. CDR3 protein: CASSPARILVSYEQYF. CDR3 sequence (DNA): TGTGCCAGTAGTCCGGCCAGGATTCTTGTATCCTACGAGCAGTACTTC.

The CDR3 nucleotides are TGTGCCAGCAGCCTAGAGGTGTCCTACGAGCAGTACTTC. It codes for CASSLEVSYEQYF. This sequence joins TRBV7-2 and TRBJ2-7; D unclear. Germline V lookup: CDR1 SGHTA, CDR2 FQGNSA. The CDR3 has 13 amino acids. The germline V and J ends were trimmed by 5 bases and 1 base, with 9 bases remaining between them.

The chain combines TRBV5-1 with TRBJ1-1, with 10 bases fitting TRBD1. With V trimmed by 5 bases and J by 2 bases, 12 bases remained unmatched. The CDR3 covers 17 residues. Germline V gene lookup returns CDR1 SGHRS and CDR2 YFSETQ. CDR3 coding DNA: TGCGCCAGCAGTTCCTACCCCGGGACAGGGGCCAACACTGAAGCTTTCTTT. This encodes CASSSYPGTGANTEAFF.

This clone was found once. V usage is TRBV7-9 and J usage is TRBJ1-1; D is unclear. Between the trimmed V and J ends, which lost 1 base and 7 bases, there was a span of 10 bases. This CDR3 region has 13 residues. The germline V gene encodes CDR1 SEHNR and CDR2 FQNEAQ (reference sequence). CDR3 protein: CASSLVGPDEAFF. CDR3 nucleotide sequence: TGTGCCAGCAGCTTAGTCGGACCTGATGAAGCTTTCTTT.

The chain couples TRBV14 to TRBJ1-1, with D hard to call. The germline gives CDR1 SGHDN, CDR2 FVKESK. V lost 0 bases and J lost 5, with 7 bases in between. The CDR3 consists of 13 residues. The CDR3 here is CASSQDLMTEAFF. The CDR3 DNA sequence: TGTGCCAGCAGCCAAGATTTAATGACTGAAGCTTTCTTT.